The clone carrying this T cell receptor (beta chain) came up once. The sample originates from a study of CD8 T cells in Susac syndrome. With random hexamers, reverse transcription was performed on about 0.5 to 1 ug of RNA. Across 54 Vbeta and 13 Jbeta, immunoSEQ multiplex PCR amplified TCR beta CDR3. Each CDR3 protein is one row after TCRdb ran MiXCR on the immunoSEQ multiplex PCR reads. The table records about 300,000 distinct CDR3 sequences, roughly 81% of them present only once. The sample taken for sequencing was CD8+ T cells from PBMCs. The TCR was taken from a human donor with multiple sclerosis.

This CDR3 is CASSVYQDNEQFF. The CDR3 DNA reads TGTGCCAGCAGCGTATATCAGGACAATGAGCAGTTCTTC. This chain links TRBV9 with TRBJ2-1; D uncertain. Germline CDR1 is SGDLS and CDR2 is YYNGEE. This CDR3 comprises 13 residues. Between the trimmed V and J ends, which lost 1 base and 5 bases, there was a span of 7 bases.